This T cell receptor (beta chain) appears in the sequencing data of a study of blood T cell repertoires in COVID-19. Study-level background: COVID-19 samples collected from the United States, Italy and Spain covered acute and convalescent phases. T cells, B-cell-depleted T cells, or PBMCs supplied cDNA or gDNA.

TCRdb's table, derived via immunoSEQ multiplex PCR, lists solely in-frame clones and lacks some. The sample carries 60,000 to 65,000 clones, around 80% recorded once. V lost 6 bases and J lost 1, with 12 bases in between. CDR3 length: 14 amino acids. Germline V CDR1 and CDR2: MDHEN, SYDVKM. Those enrolled in Seattle joined during active infection and were followed longitudinally afterward. The clonotype originates from a man in his sixties with COVID-19, enrolled during active disease. This chain connects TRBV28 to TRBJ1-1; the D is unclear. Sequencing was done on a sample of peripheral blood. For the CDR3, the DNA is TGTGCCAGCAGCGGGAGGGCCCCGAACACTGAAGCTTTCTTT. Translation gives CASSGRAPNTEAFF.